Shown below are 9 T cell receptor beta chains from a single sample sequenced in a study of blood T cells in healthy people across ages. A sample-barcoded 5' primer and a J-beta primer mix were used in a second PCR of roughly 6 to 11 cycles. TCRdb redid the calling of the 5' RACE reads with MiXCR, one entry per CDR3 protein. The data hold around 1.1 million distinct CDR3 sequences, with under 40% observed a single time. Sequencing was done on a sample of blood. Receptors originate from a man aged 18-30 years in good health.

This rearrangement joins TRBV18 to TRBJ2-5; D ambiguous. In germline, CDR1 is KGHSH, CDR2 LQKENI. This CDR3 comprises 13 residues. V was trimmed by 2 bases and J by 2 bases, leaving 6 bases between them. For the CDR3, the DNA is TGTGCCAGCTCACCATCCCATCAAGAGACCCAGTACTTC. The encoded protein is CASSPSHQETQYF.

V usage is TRBV24-1 and J usage is TRBJ2-1, with D unclear. The V gene's germline CDR1 is KGHDR and CDR2 SFDVKD. The CDR3 contains 14 residues. V was cut by 0 bases and J by 7 bases, with 9 bases left in between. Written as DNA, the CDR3 is TGTGCCACCAGTGATTTGCGGTTTGGGAATGAGCAGTTCTTC. It yields the protein CATSDLRFGNEQFF.

The chain couples TRBV6-2 or TRBV6-3 to TRBJ2-1; 7 bases align to TRBD2. The V and J ends lost 4 bases and 7 bases, in that order; junction bases with no gene match: 4. CDR1 is MNHEY and CDR2 is SVGEGT in the germline V gene. This CDR3 has 13 amino acids. CDR3: CASSWRGYNEQFF. CDR3 coding DNA: TGTGCCAGCAGTTGGCGGGGGTATAATGAGCAGTTCTTC.

In DNA form, the CDR3 reads TGTGCCAGCAGCATCAACACAGGGCCCAACACCGGGGAGCTGTTTTTT. It translates to CASSINTGPNTGELFF. V usage is TRBV11-2 and J usage is TRBJ2-2, with a tentative D call TRBD1 (6 bases). Trimming stripped 5 bases from V and 2 bases from J, with 15 bases between. This CDR3 comprises 16 residues. Germline CDR1 SGHAT, CDR2 FQNNGV. The full variable domain, with the rest looked up from reference TRBV11-2 and TRBJ2-2, is EAGVAQSPRYKIIEKRQSVAFWCNPISGHATLYWYQQILGQGPKLLIQFQNNGVVDDSQLPKDRFSAERLKGVDSTLKIQPAKLEDSAVYLCASSINTGPNTGELFFGEGSRLTVL.

This clonotype was recorded a few times. V and J are TRBV7-2 and TRBJ1-1; D ambiguous. This CDR3 spans 14 amino acids. V was cut by 2 bases and J by 4 bases, with 11 bases left in between. Per the germline V gene, CDR1 is SGHTA and CDR2 is FQGNSA. The CDR3 reads CASSLKTERTEAFF. The CDR3 coding sequence is TGTGCCAGCAGCTTAAAGACGGAACGCACTGAAGCTTTCTTT.

The gene calls are TRBV18 and TRBJ1-2, with a weak D call TRBD1 (5 bases). V gave up 3 bases and J gave up 2 bases, with 16 bases separating them. The length of the CDR3 is 16 residues. The germline gives CDR1 KGHSH, CDR2 LQKENI. CDR3 in amino acids: CASSPNRAGQNYGYTF. The CDR3, as DNA: TGTGCCAGCTCACCCAACCGGGCAGGACAAAACTATGGCTACACCTTC.

The J gene is TRBJ1-4, the V gene TRBV4-3; D is unresolved. This CDR3 spans 17 amino acids. V was trimmed by 0 bases and J by 4 bases, leaving 15 bases between them. The V gene's germline CDR1 is LGHNA and CDR2 YSLEER. The CDR3 spells CASSQERNEIFNEKLFF. The CDR3 DNA is TGCGCCAGCAGCCAAGAACGGAACGAAATTTTTAATGAAAAACTGTTTTTT.

This clonotype was found many times. The chain employs TRBV29-1 and TRBJ2-3, with D possibly TRBD2 on 5 matching bases. V was cut by 6 bases and J by 1 base, with 11 bases left in between. CDR3 length equals 13 residues. Per germline, CDR1 SQVTM and CDR2 ANQGSEA. As DNA, the CDR3 is TGCAGCGTCCGAGGGCGGGGCACAGATACGCAGTATTTT. Its protein is CSVRGRGTDTQYF.

The V and J genes are TRBV4-2 and TRBJ2-7; no definite D call. Germline V gene data show CDR1 as LGHNA and CDR2 as YNFKEQ. This CDR3 is built from 14 residues. Trimming took off 0 bases at V and 2 bases at J, with 8 bases between the two ends. The CDR3 sequence: CASSQEGIPYEQYF. Written as DNA, the CDR3 is TGTGCCAGCAGCCAAGAGGGGATACCCTACGAGCAGTACTTC.